This T cell receptor beta chain is from a study of blood T cell repertoires in COVID-19. Some clones are missing from TCRdb's copy, which holds only in-frame ones; the method was immunoSEQ multiplex PCR. The table shows roughly 90,000 clones, with approximately 85% occurring only once. The germline V gene encodes CDR1 SNHLY and CDR2 FYNNEI. The CDR3 has 14 amino acids. Trimming took 8 bases from V and 5 from J; bases not matched to a gene: 6. V gene TRBV2 combines with J gene TRBJ2-7; 13 nucleotides agree with TRBD2. Sequenced: peripheral blood. This TCR was recovered from a woman aged 80 or over with COVID-19, enrolled during active disease. DNA for the CDR3: TGTGCCAGCGGGGGGACTAGCGGGACTCACGAGCAGTACTTC. The encoded protein is CASGGTSGTHEQYF.